Listed here are 17 T cell receptor beta chains from one sample, sequenced in a study of T cells in Graves' hyperthyroidism and ophthalmopathy. Amplification of TCR beta CDR3 regions used RNA as the template. HTBI primers drove first-round RT-PCR of the TCR CDR3. TCRdb independently ran MiXCR on the multiplex PCR reads; one entry per CDR3 protein. The sample records 550,000 to 700,000 distinct CDR3 sequences, 40% to 55% being singletons. Sequencing was performed on peripheral blood or thyroid tissue (not recorded which). Receptor source: an adult woman with Graves' disease, either hyperthyroidism or ophthalmopathy (not recorded which).

The chain joins TRBV27 to TRBJ1-6; 8 bases are shared with TRBD1. Germline V CDR1 and CDR2: MNHEY, SMNVEV (reference sequence). CDR3 size: 14 residues. Trimming removed 6 bases from V and 7 bases from J; junction bases left unmatched: 5. The CDR3 sequence is CASRISGGNSPLHF. In DNA, the CDR3 is TGTGCCAGCAGGATTTCAGGGGGCAATTCACCCCTCCACTTT.

This clonotype was recorded at least ten times. One end of the junction is discordant with germline, which a read error may explain. The chain uses TRBV20-1 and TRBJ1-5, with 7 bases fitting TRBD1. Looked up from germline, CDR1 is DFQATT and CDR2 is SNEGSKA (reference sequence). CDR3 length: 13 amino acids. The CDR3 loop reads CSARDREPRPQHF. The CDR3 DNA reads as TGCAGTGCCAGAGACAGGGAGCCCCGGCCCCAGCATTTT.

The chain employs TRBV20-1 and TRBJ2-5; possibly TRBD1 or TRBD2 for D (6 bases each). V lost 3 bases and J lost 5, with 10 bases in between. Germline lookup yields CDR1 DFQATT and CDR2 SNEGSKA (reference sequence). CDR3 size: 12 residues. CDR3 DNA: TGCAGTGCTAGCGGGGGCCGGGAGACCCAGTACTTC. It specifies CSASGGRETQYF.

This clonotype was observed many times. J is TRBJ1-6 and V is TRBV20-1; perhaps TRBD1 as D (6 bases). Germline V gives CDR1 DFQATT, CDR2 SNEGSKA (reference sequence). Trimming cost V 2 bases and J 10 bases, with 18 bases left between them. This CDR3 comprises 15 residues. The CDR3 sequence: CSARPRTELRSPLHF. In DNA form, the CDR3 reads TGCAGTGCTAGACCCCGGACAGAACTGAGATCACCCCTCCACTTT.

This clonotype showed up many times. The chain joins TRBV5-1 to TRBJ1-3; D remains unclear. Trimming left V 0 bases short and J 4 bases short, with 11 bases between. The CDR3 runs 15 residues. From germline, CDR1 is SGHRS and CDR2 YFSETQ. CDR3 in DNA: TGCGCCAGCAGCTTGGGAGCGGGCAAAGGAAACACCATATATTTT. It codes for CASSLGAGKGNTIYF.

At least ten counts were recorded for this clonotype. The CDR3 protein is CASTSHDSNSPLHF. CDR3 sequence (DNA): TGTGCCAGCACATCCCACGACAGTAATTCACCCCTCCACTTT. This sequence joins TRBV12-3 or TRBV12-4 and TRBJ1-6, with D perhaps TRBD1 (5 bases). V was cut by 7 bases and J by 6 bases, with 13 bases left in between. CDR3 size: 14 residues.

This clonotype has a count of ten or more. V usage is TRBV6-6 and J usage is TRBJ1-1; D remains ambiguous. V was cut by 2 bases and J by 3 bases, with 1 base left in between. Germline V gives CDR1 MNHNY, CDR2 SVGAGI (reference sequence). This CDR3 has 11 amino acids. The CDR3 is CASSYHTEAFF. Written as DNA, the CDR3 is TGTGCCAGCAGTTACCACACTGAAGCTTTCTTT.

The J gene is TRBJ1-5, the V gene TRBV10-3, with D hard to call. This CDR3 is built from 16 residues. Trimming pared 0 bases from V and 5 bases from J, leaving 14 bases between. Germline CDR1 ENHRY, CDR2 SYGVKD. Here the CDR3 reads CAISESGRAGHQPQHF. DNA for the CDR3: TGTGCCATCAGTGAGTCCGGGCGGGCAGGACATCAGCCCCAGCATTTT.

At least ten counts were recorded for this clonotype. The chain uses TRBV4-1 and TRBJ1-5, with D unclear. This CDR3 has 13 amino acids. The V gene's germline CDR1 is MGHRA and CDR2 YSYEKL. Trimming took off 1 base at V and 7 bases at J, with 8 bases between the two ends. Written as DNA, the CDR3 is TGCGCCAGCAGCCAAGGGATCAGCCAGCCCCAGCATTTT. Translating gives CASSQGISQPQHF.

In this sample, this clonotype turned up many times. V is TRBV19 and J is TRBJ2-7; D gene uncertain. This CDR3 spans 13 amino acids. Trimming shortened V by 1 base and J by 0 bases, and 4 bases separated the two germline ends. Germline values: CDR1 LNHDA, CDR2 SQIVND (reference sequence). This CDR3 is CASSIADSYEQYF. CDR3 sequence (DNA): TGTGCCAGTAGTATAGCGGACTCCTACGAGCAGTACTTC.

Many counts were recorded for this clonotype. The CDR3 is CASSIPGQGFYSPLHF. The CDR3 DNA reads as TGTGCCAGCAGCATCCCGGGACAGGGGTTCTATTCACCCCTCCACTTT. The chain joins TRBV5-6 to TRBJ1-6; TRBD1 aligns across 10 bases. Germline V CDR1 and CDR2: SGHDT, YYEEEE. V was pared by 4 bases and J by 8 bases, with 9 bases of the junction left unmatched. This CDR3 has 16 residues.

This clonotype was seen repeatedly, ten times or more. This chain connects TRBV2 to TRBJ2-7, with TRBD2 identical over 10 bases. CDR1 and CDR2 from the germline V gene are SNHLY and FYNNEI. The CDR3 covers 14 residues. The V gene end was trimmed by 8 bases and the J gene end by 1 base; junction bases not matched to a gene: 5. In DNA form, the CDR3 reads TGTGCCAGCCAGACTAGCGGGTCGTCCTACGAGCAGTACTTC. Its protein product is CASQTSGSSYEQYF.

This clonotype was seen repeatedly, ten times or more. The V call is TRBV7-8, the J call TRBJ1-5; D is unclear. V shed 0 bases and J shed 0 bases, with 15 bases lying between them. The CDR3 loop spans 18 amino acids. The germline CDR1 and CDR2 sequences are SGHVS and FQNEAQ. CDR3 in DNA: TGTGCCAGCAGCTTAGCAGCATTAGGTGAGGTTAGCAATCAGCCCCAGCATTTT. It yields the protein CASSLAALGEVSNQPQHF.

This clonotype showed up just once. The chain carries TRBV7-2 and TRBJ2-5; weak D call: TRBD1 (6 bases). The CDR3 covers 18 residues. The germline gives CDR1 SGHTA, CDR2 FQGNSA. The V end lost 7 bases, the J end lost 4 bases, and 28 bases lay between the germline ends. This CDR3 is CASTAHRGTDRGGETQYF. DNA of the CDR3: TGTGCCAGCACCGCCCACCGGGGCACAGATAGAGGGGGAGAGACCCAGTACTTC. Variable domain in full (rest from reference TRBV7-2 and TRBJ2-5): GAGVSQSPSNKVTEKGKDVELRCDPISGHTALYWYRQSLGQGLEFLIYFQGNSAPDKSGLPSDRFSAERTGGSVSTLTIQRTQQEDSAVYLCASTAHRGTDRGGETQYFGPGTRLLVL.

This clonotype occurred a few times. CDR3: CAISDNSRDRAYNEQYF. In DNA, the CDR3 is TGTGCCATCAGTGACAATAGCCGGGACAGGGCCTACAATGAGCAGTACTTC. The V gene is TRBV10-3, the J gene TRBJ2-7; TRBD1 aligns across 9 bases. This CDR3 is built from 17 residues. With V trimmed by 3 bases and J by 7 bases, 16 bases remained unmatched. Germline CDR1 and CDR2: ENHRY and SYGVKD.

This clonotype was recorded many times. The gene calls are TRBV7-2 and TRBJ1-5; no clear D. In germline, CDR1 is SGHTA, CDR2 FQGNSA. V was shortened by 3 bases and J by 7 bases, with 10 bases between the two germline ends. The CDR3 runs 13 residues. CDR3 nucleotide sequence: TGTGCCAGCAGCTTTTATCACGGACAGCCCCAGCATTTT. Translated, it gives CASSFYHGQPQHF. Based on the CDR3 plus reference TRBV7-2 and TRBJ1-5, the full variable domain is GAGVSQSPSNKVTEKGKDVELRCDPISGHTALYWYRQSLGQGLEFLIYFQGNSAPDKSGLPSDRFSAERTGGSVSTLTIQRTQQEDSAVYLCASSFYHGQPQHFGDGTRLSIL.

This clonotype was counted at least ten times. V usage is TRBV9 and J usage is TRBJ1-1, with D perhaps matching TRBD1 (5 bases). Trimming stripped 3 bases from V and 11 bases from J, with 17 bases between. Germline CDR1 reads SGDLS; CDR2 reads YYNGEE. CDR3 length: 13 amino acids. CDR3 sequence (DNA): TGTGCCAGCAGCGCAGGAGGGGATAAAGGCGCTTTCTTT. Translated, it gives CASSAGGDKGAFF.